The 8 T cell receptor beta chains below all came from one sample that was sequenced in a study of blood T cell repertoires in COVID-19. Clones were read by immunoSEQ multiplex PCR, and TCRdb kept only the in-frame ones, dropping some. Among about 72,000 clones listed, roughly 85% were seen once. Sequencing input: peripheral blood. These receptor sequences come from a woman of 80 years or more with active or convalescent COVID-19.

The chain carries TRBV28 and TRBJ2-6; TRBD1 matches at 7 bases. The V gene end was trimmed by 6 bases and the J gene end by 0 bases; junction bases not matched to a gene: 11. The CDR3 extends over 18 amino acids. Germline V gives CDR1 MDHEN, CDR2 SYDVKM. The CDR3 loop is CASSKLRQGLSGANVLTF. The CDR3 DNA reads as TGTGCCAGCAGCAAACTCCGACAGGGCCTCTCTGGGGCCAACGTCCTGACTTTC.

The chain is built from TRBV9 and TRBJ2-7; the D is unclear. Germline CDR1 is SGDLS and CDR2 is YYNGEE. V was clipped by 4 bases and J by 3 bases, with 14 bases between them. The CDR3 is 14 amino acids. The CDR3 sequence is CASSSQILGYEQYF. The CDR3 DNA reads TGTGCCAGCAGCTCACAGATCTTAGGCTACGAGCAGTACTTC.

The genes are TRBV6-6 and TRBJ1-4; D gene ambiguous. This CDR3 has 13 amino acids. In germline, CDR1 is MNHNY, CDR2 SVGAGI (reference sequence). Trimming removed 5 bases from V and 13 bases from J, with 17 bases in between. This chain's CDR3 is CASSTGVGGRLFF. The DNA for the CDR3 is TGTGCCAGCAGTACCGGGGTAGGTGGACGACTGTTTTTT.

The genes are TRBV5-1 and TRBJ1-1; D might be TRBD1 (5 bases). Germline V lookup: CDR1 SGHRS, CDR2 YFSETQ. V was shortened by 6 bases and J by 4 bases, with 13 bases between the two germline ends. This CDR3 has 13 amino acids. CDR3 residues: CASTTQGSTEAFF. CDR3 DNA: TGCGCCAGCACCACCCAGGGTTCCACTGAAGCTTTCTTT.

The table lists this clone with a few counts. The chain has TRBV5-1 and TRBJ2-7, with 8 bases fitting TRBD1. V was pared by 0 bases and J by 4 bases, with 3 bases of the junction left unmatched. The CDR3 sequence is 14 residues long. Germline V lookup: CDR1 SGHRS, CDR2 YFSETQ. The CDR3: CASSLAGQEYEQYF. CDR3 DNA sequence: TGCGCCAGCAGCTTGGCGGGACAGGAGTACGAGCAGTACTTC.

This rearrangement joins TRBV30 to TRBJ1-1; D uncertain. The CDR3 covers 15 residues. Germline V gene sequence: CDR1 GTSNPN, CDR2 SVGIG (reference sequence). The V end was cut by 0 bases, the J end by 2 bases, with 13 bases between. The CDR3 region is CAWSVNWRGNTEAFF. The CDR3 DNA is TGTGCCTGGAGTGTAAACTGGCGGGGTAACACTGAAGCTTTCTTT.

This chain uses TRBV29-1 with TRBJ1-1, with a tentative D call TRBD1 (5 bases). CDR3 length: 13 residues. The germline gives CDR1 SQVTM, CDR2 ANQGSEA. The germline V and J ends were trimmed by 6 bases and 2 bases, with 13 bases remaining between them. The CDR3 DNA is TGCAGCGTGCTGGGGGGGGGAAACACTGAAGCTTTCTTT. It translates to CSVLGGGNTEAFF.

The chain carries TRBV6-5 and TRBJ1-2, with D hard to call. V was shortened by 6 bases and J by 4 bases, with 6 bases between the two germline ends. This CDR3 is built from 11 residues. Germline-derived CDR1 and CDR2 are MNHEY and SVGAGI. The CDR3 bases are TGTGCCAGCAGGGGCCTCTATGGCTACACCTTC. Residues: CASRGLYGYTF.